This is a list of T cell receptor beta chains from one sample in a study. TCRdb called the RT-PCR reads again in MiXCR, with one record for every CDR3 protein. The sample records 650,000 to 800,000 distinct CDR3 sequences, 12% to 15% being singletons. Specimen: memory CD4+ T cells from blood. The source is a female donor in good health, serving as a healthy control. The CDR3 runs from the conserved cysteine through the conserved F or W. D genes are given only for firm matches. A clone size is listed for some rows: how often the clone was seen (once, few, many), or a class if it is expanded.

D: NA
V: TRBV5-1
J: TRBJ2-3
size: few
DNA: TGCGCCAGCAGACTGACAGGAGATACGCAGTATTTT
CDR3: CASRLTGDTQYF

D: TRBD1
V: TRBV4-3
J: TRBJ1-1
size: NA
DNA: TGCGCCAGCAGCAAAAGGACAGGGGTTTCCACTGAAGCTTTCTTT
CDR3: CASSKRTGVSTEAFF

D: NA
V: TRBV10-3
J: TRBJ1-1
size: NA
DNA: TGTGCCATCAGTAGAGACGGGACTGCTGAAGCTTTCTTT
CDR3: CAISRDGTAEAFF

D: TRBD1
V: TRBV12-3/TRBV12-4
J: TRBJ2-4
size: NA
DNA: TGTGCCAGCAGTCCAGGGACAGGGGGAAACATTCAGTACTTC
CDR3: CASSPGTGGNIQYF

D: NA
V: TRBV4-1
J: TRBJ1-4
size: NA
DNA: TGCGCCAGCAGCCAAGAGACGAATATAGGCGGAAAACTGTTTTTT
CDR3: CASSQETNIGGKLFF

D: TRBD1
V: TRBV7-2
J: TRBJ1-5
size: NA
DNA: TGTGCCAGCAGCTTACTGACAGGGGATCAGCCCCAGCATTTT
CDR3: CASSLLTGDQPQHF

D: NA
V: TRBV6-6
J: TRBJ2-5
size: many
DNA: TGTGCCAGCAGGGGACTGGAGACCCAGTACTTC
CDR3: CASRGLETQYF

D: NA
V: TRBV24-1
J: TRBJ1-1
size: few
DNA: TGTGCCACAGATGACGGGAACACTGAAGCTTTCTTT
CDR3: CATDDGNTEAFF

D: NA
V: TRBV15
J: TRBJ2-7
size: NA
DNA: TGTGCCACCAGCAACCAGGGACGTAGGCAGTACTTC
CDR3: CATSNQGRRQYF

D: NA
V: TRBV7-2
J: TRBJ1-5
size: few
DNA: TGTGCCAGCAGTCCAGATCCTTTCGGGCAGCCCCAGCATTTT
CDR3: CASSPDPFGQPQHF

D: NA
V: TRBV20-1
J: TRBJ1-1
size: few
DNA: TGCAGTCGAAGAGCAGGGGACACTGAAGCTTTCTTT
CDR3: CSRRAGDTEAFF

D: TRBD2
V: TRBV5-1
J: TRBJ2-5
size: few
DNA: TGCGCCAGCAGCTTGGTATCCGGGACTAGCGGGGGGTACCAGACCCAGTACTTC
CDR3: CASSLVSGTSGGYQTQYF

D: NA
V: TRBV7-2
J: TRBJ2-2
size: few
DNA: TGTGCCAGCAGCGCAGCGGTTCCCGGGGAGCTGTTTTTT
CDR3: CASSAAVPGELFF

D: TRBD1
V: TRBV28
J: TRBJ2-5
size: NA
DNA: TGTGCCAGCAGCCCACGACAGGGAAGTGAGACCCAGTACTTC
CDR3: CASSPRQGSETQYF

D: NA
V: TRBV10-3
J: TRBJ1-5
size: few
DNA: TGTGCCATCAGTGAGGGAGGGGAAGGCAATCAGCCCCAGCATTTT
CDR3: CAISEGGEGNQPQHF

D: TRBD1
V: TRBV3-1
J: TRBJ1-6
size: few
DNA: TGTGCCAGCAGCCAAGGGACAGGGGCGTACTCACCCCTCCACTTT
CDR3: CASSQGTGAYSPLHF

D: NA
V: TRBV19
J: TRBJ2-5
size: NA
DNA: TGTGCCAGTAGTTGGTCAGAGGGGACGGAGACCCAGTACTTC
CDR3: CASSWSEGTETQYF

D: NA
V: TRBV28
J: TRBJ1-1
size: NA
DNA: TGTGCCAGCAGACCAACCGGGTTAGGCACTGAAGCTTTCTTT
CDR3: CASRPTGLGTEAFF

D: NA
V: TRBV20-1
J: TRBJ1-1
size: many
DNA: TGCAAGCTCACATATGCCACTGAAGCTTTCTTT
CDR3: CKLTYATEAFF

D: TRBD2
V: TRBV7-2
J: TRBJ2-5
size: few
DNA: TGTGCCAGCAGCCCCCTTCTGAGCGGGATGTCCCAGTACTTC
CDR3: CASSPLLSGMSQYF

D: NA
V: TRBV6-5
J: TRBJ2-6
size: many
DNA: TGTGCCAGCACCCGATCGGGCACCTCTGGGGCCAACGTCCTGACTTTC
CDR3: CASTRSGTSGANVLTF

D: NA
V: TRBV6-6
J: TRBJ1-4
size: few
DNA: TGTGCCAGCAGTTCGGACAGTTTGGAAAAACTGTTTTTT
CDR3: CASSSDSLEKLFF